The 8 T cell receptor beta chains reported below all come from one sample, sequenced in a study of shared clonotypes between healthy human individuals. TCRdb's copy holds only in-frame clones and misses some; the assay was immunoSEQ multiplex PCR. The sample records 2 million to 2.5 million clones, 85% to 95% being singletons. The specimen sequenced was naive CD4+ T cells from PBMCs. Stated subset: CD45RA+ positively selected. The receptors were gathered from a young man in good health. Some clones in this sample may be carry-over from other donors' samples.

The chain joins TRBV2 to TRBJ1-5; D gene uncertain. The germline gives CDR1 SNHLY, CDR2 FYNNEI. This CDR3 has 13 residues. V was pared by 2 bases and J by 4 bases, with 6 bases between. The CDR3 nucleotides read TGTGCCAGCAGTGAATCTCCGAATCAGCCCCAGCATTTT. This codes for CASSESPNQPQHF.

The sample holds one count of this clone. V and J are TRBV30 and TRBJ2-7; D may correspond to TRBD1 or TRBD2 (5 bases each). The V end was cut by 5 bases, the J end by 5 bases, with 10 bases between. This CDR3 spans 11 amino acids. Germline CDR1 is GTSNPN and CDR2 is SVGIG (reference sequence). The CDR3 bases are TGTGCCTGGTCGGGGACGGACGAGCAGTACTTC. Protein: CAWSGTDEQYF.

The gene calls are TRBV27 and TRBJ2-7; 9 bases match TRBD2. CDR1 and CDR2 (germline): MNHEY, SMNVEV (reference sequence). Unmatched junction bases numbered 16, after V lost 5 bases and J lost 5 bases. The CDR3 consists of 17 residues. The CDR3 DNA is TGTGCCAGCAGTCCTTCCCTGGGGATAGCGGGAGCGGACGAGCAGTACTTC. Protein product: CASSPSLGIAGADEQYF.

This clone was detected once. Other DNA sequences in the sample encode the same CDR3. This chain joins TRBV10-3 and TRBJ2-5; no reliable D call. Germline V gene lookup returns CDR1 ENHRY and CDR2 SYGVKD. V was cut by 0 bases and J by 1 base, with 6 bases left in between. This CDR3 is 14 amino acids long. This CDR3 reads CAISESAAQETQYF. For the CDR3, the DNA is TGTGCCATCAGTGAGTCGGCGGCCCAAGAGACCCAGTACTTC.

This clone was observed a single time. The V and J genes are TRBV10-3 and TRBJ2-3; D possibly corresponds to TRBD2 (6 bases). V gave up 8 bases and J gave up 0 bases, with 18 bases separating them. The length of the CDR3 is 16 residues. Germline CDR1 and CDR2: ENHRY and SYGVKD. CDR3 DNA: TGTGCCATCCTGGGGGGATCCGGACTGAGCACAGATACGCAGTATTTT. It encodes CAILGGSGLSTDTQYF.

The chain has TRBV28 and TRBJ2-6; D call uncertain. CDR1 is MDHEN, CDR2 SYDVKM, per germline. Trimming took 8 bases from V and 2 from J, leaving 10 bases between them. The CDR3 spans 14 residues. CDR3 bases: TGTGCCAGCGGTGAGGCAGCTGGGGCCAACGTCCTGACTTTC. It specifies CASGEAAGANVLTF.

The J gene is TRBJ2-3, the V gene TRBV29-1, with TRBD2 matching over 8 bases. In germline, CDR1 is SQVTM, CDR2 ANQGSEA. CDR3 length: 17 amino acids. V shed 0 bases, J shed 2 bases, and the junction held 10 bases outside the gene matches. CDR3 in DNA: TGCAGCGTTGAAGATCGGGGTAGCGGGACCATCACAGATACGCAGTATTTT. This translates into CSVEDRGSGTITDTQYF.

A note on this clone: Within the sample, other DNA sequences also encode this same CDR3. This CDR3 reads CASSPGPSSYEQYF. As DNA, the CDR3 is TGTGCCAGCAGTCCCGGTCCTAGCTCCTACGAGCAGTACTTC. The chain combines TRBV6-5 with TRBJ2-7; D is unclear. Trimming left V 5 bases short and J 0 bases short, with 11 bases between. The CDR3 sequence is 14 residues long. Germline V gene data show CDR1 as MNHEY and CDR2 as SVGAGI.